This T cell receptor (beta chain) is from a study of T cells in Graves' hyperthyroidism and ophthalmopathy. Researchers amplified the TCR beta CDR3 regions from RNA transcripts. A first-round RT-PCR of the TCR CDR3 used the HTBI primer set. One entry per CDR3 protein results from TCRdb running MiXCR on the multiplex PCR reads. Among about 570,000 distinct CDR3 sequences listed, about 45% were seen once. Exclusion followed for patients with uncontrolled infection, other autoimmune disease, pregnancy or lactation. Every diagnosis used clinical symptoms, serum thyroxine and TRAb, thyroid ultrasound and orbital computed tomography. Only a few counts were recorded for this clonotype. The target antigen is unknown. General study results and limits: Stable hyperthyroidism was told apart from ophthalmopathy by a model built on 13 V-J features.

This clonotype was obtained from an adult woman with Graves' disease, either hyperthyroidism or ophthalmopathy (not recorded which). Material for sequencing was peripheral blood or thyroid tissue (not recorded which).

CDR3 sequence (DNA): TGTGCCAGCAGTGCGCACAGGGTGATGAACACTGAAGCTTTCTTT. This translates into CASSAHRVMNTEAFF. This chain links TRBV27 with TRBJ1-1, with D maybe TRBD1 (6 bases). CDR1 and CDR2 (germline): MNHEY, SMNVEV (reference sequence). V gave up 5 bases and J gave up 0 bases, with 13 bases separating them. This CDR3 region has 15 residues.